The clone carrying this T cell receptor (beta chain) was detected once. Its antigen is not known. The same CDR3 can be traced to other DNA sequences in this sample. The germline gives CDR1 SGHNT, CDR2 YYREEE (reference sequence). CDR3 length equals 15 residues. Trimming removed 4 bases from V and 4 bases from J; junction bases left unmatched: 8. This specimen belongs to a study of cytomegalovirus exposure and HLA in healthy donors. General study points: In an earlier analysis, in 620 or so donors, most V segments appeared productive either ~90% or ~30% of the time.

The primer mix had 60 Vbeta and 13 Jbeta primers. Measured with immunoSEQ multiplex PCR; TCRdb has only the in-frame clones, and not every one. The sample has approximately 100,000 clones, 79% seen once. V gene TRBV5-4 combines with J gene TRBJ2-7, with 10 bases aligning to TRBD1. This TCR was recovered from a female donor in good health and CMV-seropositive. Specimen: PBMCs. DNA of the CDR3: TGTGCCAGCAGCCCGGGACAGGGGAAACCTTACGAGCAGTACTTC. Protein: CASSPGQGKPYEQYF.